The next 32 T cell receptor beta chains were all read from a single sample in a study of T cell changes during pregnancy in multiple sclerosis. TCRdb's copy holds only in-frame clones and misses some; the assay was immunoSEQ multiplex PCR. The sample includes 110,000 or so clones, around 93% of them seen just once. The sample was peripheral blood, taken before pregnancy. These TCRs come from a female donor with multiple sclerosis, enrolled in a pregnancy study.

The chain links TRBV2 to TRBJ2-4, with D possibly TRBD1 on 7 matching bases. Germline V CDR1 and CDR2: SNHLY, FYNNEI. The V end was cut by 8 bases, the J end by 6 bases, with 14 bases between. This CDR3 is 13 amino acids long. The CDR3 bases are TGTGCCAGCCAGTGGCAGGGGGGAAACATTCAGTACTTC. Its protein is CASQWQGGNIQYF.

The chain links TRBV30 to TRBJ1-1; D call uncertain. Germline V gene sequence: CDR1 GTSNPN, CDR2 SVGIG (reference sequence). V was clipped by 1 base and J by 7 bases, with 7 bases between them. The CDR3 has 11 amino acids. The CDR3 coding sequence is TGTGCCTGGAGTGGGGAGATTGAAGCTTTCTTT. As protein: CAWSGEIEAFF.

The chain combines TRBV28 with TRBJ1-5, with 8 positions matching TRBD1. V shed 3 bases and J 6 bases; nucleotides not matched to a gene: 1. Germline V lookup: CDR1 MDHEN, CDR2 SYDVKM. This CDR3 contains 13 residues. DNA for the CDR3: TGTGCCAGCAGTTTGGACAGGGTTCAGCCCCAGCATTTT. Amino acid sequence: CASSLDRVQPQHF.

The chain links TRBV27 to TRBJ2-1, with D maybe TRBD2 (6 bases). V lost 5 bases and J 0 bases, leaving 17 bases between the germline ends. Looked up from germline, CDR1 is MNHEY and CDR2 is SMNVEV (reference sequence). The CDR3 consists of 17 residues. The CDR3: CASSAPWSSVSYNEQFF. The DNA for the CDR3 is TGTGCCAGCAGTGCTCCCTGGTCTAGCGTCTCCTACAATGAGCAGTTCTTC.

Written as DNA, the CDR3 is TGTGCCAGCAGCTTAGATACTGGGGCCCCCTCCCATACGCAGTATTTT. This codes for CASSLDTGAPSHTQYF. The chain has TRBV11-2 and TRBJ2-3, with D perhaps matching TRBD1 (5 bases). V lost 0 bases to trimming and J lost 7 bases, with 17 bases between them. The CDR3 spans 16 residues. Germline CDR1 SGHAT, CDR2 FQNNGV.

The chain has TRBV27 and TRBJ2-6, with D possibly matching TRBD1 (6 bases). V gave up 3 bases and J gave up 0 bases, with 15 bases separating them. Per the germline V gene, CDR1 is MNHEY and CDR2 is SMNVEV (reference sequence). This CDR3 has 18 amino acids. The CDR3 DNA follows: TGTGCCAGCAGTTTCTTGACAGGAAATCTCTCTGGGGCCAACGTCCTGACTTTC. It is translated as CASSFLTGNLSGANVLTF.

The J gene is TRBJ2-2, the V gene TRBV5-1, with D unclear. This CDR3 is 14 amino acids long. V lost 0 bases to trimming and J lost 3 bases, with 6 bases between them. The germline V gene has CDR1 SGHRS and CDR2 YFSETQ. In nucleotides, the CDR3 is TGCGCCAGCAGCTTGGCCCTCGACACCGGGGAGCTGTTTTTT. It encodes CASSLALDTGELFF.

The rearrangement joins TRBV4-1 to TRBJ2-7; the D gene is possibly TRBD2 (6 bases). Trimming left V 2 bases short and J 0 bases short, with 14 bases between. The CDR3 is made up of 16 amino acids. From germline, CDR1 is MGHRA and CDR2 YSYEKL. The CDR3 region is CASSQPLAVSSYEQYF. The DNA of the CDR3 is TGCGCCAGCAGCCAACCCTTAGCGGTTAGCTCCTACGAGCAGTACTTC.

The rearrangement joins TRBV5-5 to TRBJ1-2, with D possibly TRBD1 on 5 matching bases. Deletions cut 6 bases from V and 0 bases from J, with 18 bases between. CDR3 length equals 16 residues. In germline, CDR1 is SGHKS, CDR2 YYEKEE (reference sequence). As DNA, the CDR3 is TGTGCCAGCACCCGGATACTTCAGGGCTCTAACTATGGCTACACCTTC. Its translation is CASTRILQGSNYGYTF.

The chain combines TRBV5-1 with TRBJ2-1; 12 nucleotides line up with TRBD2. The J segment lost 6 bases and the V segment lost 4 bases, leaving 5 bases of the junction unmatched. The germline CDR1 and CDR2 sequences are SGHRS and YFSETQ. The CDR3 totals 15 residues. The CDR3 sequence: CASSPASGRANEQFF. The CDR3 coding sequence is TGCGCCAGCAGCCCAGCTAGCGGGAGGGCCAATGAGCAGTTCTTC.

The chain uses TRBV9 and TRBJ2-1; TRBD1 matches at 11 bases. This CDR3 spans 13 amino acids. Trimming removed 8 bases from V and 10 bases from J; junction bases left unmatched: 8. The V gene's germline CDR1 is SGDLS and CDR2 YYNGEE. This CDR3 reads CASSGTGGWEQFF. The CDR3 DNA reads TGTGCCAGTTCCGGGACAGGGGGATGGGAGCAGTTCTTC.

This chain links TRBV6-1 with TRBJ1-2; TRBD1 matches 7 bases. J gave up 2 bases and V 6 bases, and 3 bases lay outside the gene matches. This CDR3 comprises 13 residues. Germline V gene sequence: CDR1 MNHNS, CDR2 SASEGT. The DNA for the CDR3 is TGTGCCAGCAGGCCGGGACAGAACTATGGCTACACCTTC. It translates to CASRPGQNYGYTF.

This chain links TRBV7-3 with TRBJ2-2; tentative D call: TRBD1 (5 bases). Germline V gene lookup returns CDR1 SGHTA and CDR2 FQGTGA. This CDR3 contains 14 residues. V was pared by 2 bases and J by 1 base, with 5 bases between. The CDR3 DNA follows: TGTGCCAGCAGCTTAGGACAGAACACCGGGGAGCTGTTTTTT. Its translation: CASSLGQNTGELFF.

The V gene is TRBV19, the J gene TRBJ1-4, with D possibly matching TRBD1 (5 bases). From germline, CDR1 is LNHDA and CDR2 SQIVND (reference sequence). V dropped 6 bases and J dropped 2 bases, with 10 bases sitting between them. This CDR3 spans 14 amino acids. CDR3 in amino acids: CASSPGRTNEKLFF. CDR3 DNA sequence: TGTGCCAGTAGCCCAGGGCGGACTAATGAAAAACTGTTTTTT.

The chain has TRBV5-5 and TRBJ2-2, with 8 nucleotides matching TRBD2. Unmatched junction bases numbered 5, after V lost 4 bases and J lost 3 bases. CDR3 size: 15 residues. Germline loops: CDR1 SGHKS, CDR2 YYEKEE (reference sequence). This chain's CDR3 is CASSTTSGYTGELFF. In DNA, the CDR3 is TGTGCCAGCAGCACCACTAGCGGCTACACCGGGGAGCTGTTTTTT.

This clone was picked up one time. This chain uses TRBV9 with TRBJ2-2; TRBD2 might be the D (6 bases). The CDR3 has 13 amino acids. Trimming took 3 bases from V and 7 from J, leaving 10 bases between them. Germline V gene lookup returns CDR1 SGDLS and CDR2 YYNGEE. The CDR3 nucleotides read TGTGCCAGCAGCGAACGGGGGTTCGGGGAGCTGTTTTTT. Translation gives CASSERGFGELFF.

The chain joins TRBV12-5 to TRBJ2-1; 8 bases agree with TRBD1. CDR1 is LGHNT and CDR2 is FRNRAP in the germline V gene. After removal of 5 bases from V and 7 bases from J, the junction contained 10 bases not matched to a gene. This CDR3 has 15 amino acids. The CDR3 coding sequence is TGTGCTAGTGGTCGACAGGGGCTCTTAAGGAATGAGCAGTTCTTC. Its protein product is CASGRQGLLRNEQFF.

The chain employs TRBV18 and TRBJ1-5; D gene unclear. The CDR3 covers 14 residues. Germline values: CDR1 KGHSH, CDR2 LQKENI. The V gene lost 6 bases and the J gene lost 0 bases, with 9 bases spanning the gap. CDR3 amino acids: CASSLDYSNQPQHF. The CDR3 region has the DNA TGTGCCAGCTCTCTAGATTATAGCAATCAGCCCCAGCATTTT. Looking up the rest from reference TRBV18 and TRBJ1-5 gives the full variable domain: NAGVMQNPRHLVRRRGQEARLRCSPMKGHSHVYWYRQLPEEGLKFMVYLQKENIIDESGMPKERFSAEFPKEGPSILRIQQVVRGDSAAYFCASSLDYSNQPQHFGDGTRLSIL.

V is TRBV6-6 and J is TRBJ2-5, with D uncertain. With 5 bases removed from V and 3 bases from J, the gap between germline ends came to 7 bases. The CDR3 extends over 12 amino acids. Germline values: CDR1 MNHNY, CDR2 SVGAGI (reference sequence). The CDR3 nucleotides read TGTGCCAGCAGTACCTCGGAAGAGACCCAGTACTTC. Translated: CASSTSEETQYF.

V is TRBV15 and J is TRBJ2-3; 15 bases are shared with TRBD2. Germline CDR1 LNHNV, CDR2 YYDKDF (reference sequence). V shed 3 bases and J 2 bases; nucleotides not matched to a gene: 6. CDR3 length: 18 amino acids. The CDR3 loop is CATSRGGLAGGNTDTQYF. CDR3 nucleotides: TGTGCCACCAGCAGGGGTGGACTAGCGGGGGGGAACACAGATACGCAGTATTTT.

For the CDR3, the DNA is TGTGCCAGCAGCTCCAGGGGGCAGGGCACAGATACGCAGTATTTT. The encoded protein is CASSSRGQGTDTQYF. The gene calls are TRBV7-9 and TRBJ2-3, with 8 nucleotides matching TRBD1. The CDR3 extends over 15 amino acids. V shed 4 bases, J shed 1 base, and the junction held 4 bases outside the gene matches. CDR1 and CDR2 from the germline V gene are SEHNR and FQNEAQ (reference sequence).

This chain uses TRBV27 with TRBJ2-5; weak D call: TRBD2 (6 bases). Trimming took 3 bases from V and 5 from J, leaving 16 bases between them. The CDR3 runs to 15 residues. CDR1 and CDR2 from the germline V gene are MNHEY and SMNVEV (reference sequence). The CDR3 spells CASSFGRLGGETQYF. DNA for the CDR3: TGTGCCAGCAGTTTTGGCCGTCTGGGAGGTGAGACCCAGTACTTC.

This clone occurred once. The chain uses TRBV27 and TRBJ1-3; no clear D. Germline lookup yields CDR1 MNHEY and CDR2 SMNVEV (reference sequence). The CDR3 has 15 residues. With 0 bases removed from V and 0 bases from J, the gap between germline ends came to 6 bases. CDR3: CASSLSAYSGNTIYF. The CDR3 DNA reads TGTGCCAGCAGTTTATCGGCTTACTCTGGAAACACCATATATTTT.

There are a few counts of this clone. The sample carries other DNA sequences with the same CDR3. This chain uses TRBV7-9 with TRBJ1-6; D gene unclear. Trimming left V 5 bases short and J 10 bases short, with 15 bases between. The CDR3 length is 14 residues. CDR1 SEHNR and CDR2 FQNEAQ come from the germline V gene (reference sequence). The CDR3 nucleotides read TGTGCCAGCAGCCGCGGATTGAACGGATCACCCCTCCACTTT. It yields the protein CASSRGLNGSPLHF.

The V call is TRBV7-3, the J call TRBJ2-1; TRBD2 is a possible D gene (5 bases). The CDR3 contains 14 residues. Germline V lookup: CDR1 SGHTA, CDR2 FQGTGA. Trimming cost V 2 bases and J 8 bases, with 13 bases left between them. CDR3 sequence (DNA): TGTGCCAGCAGCTTATTAGGGAGTAGGCATGAGCAGTTCTTC. This codes for CASSLLGSRHEQFF. The full variable domain, rest sourced from reference TRBV7-3 and TRBJ2-1, is GAGVSQTPSNKVTEKGKYVELRCDPISGHTALYWYRQSLGQGPEFLIYFQGTGAADDSGLPNDRFFAVRPEGSVSTLKIQRTERGDSAVYLCASSLLGSRHEQFFGPGTRLTVL.

This clone was detected only once. The CDR3 DNA reads TGTGCCTGGAACCCCGGCGGATCCTACGAGCAGTACTTC. Protein: CAWNPGGSYEQYF. The rearrangement links TRBV30 to TRBJ2-7; no clear D gene. Germline V lookup: CDR1 GTSNPN, CDR2 SVGIG (reference sequence). CDR3 length: 13 residues. V dropped 4 bases and J dropped 1 base, with 11 bases sitting between them. The full variable domain, rest sourced from reference TRBV30 and TRBJ2-7, is SQTIHQWPATLVQPVGSPLSLECTVEGTSNPNLYWYRQAAGRGLQLLFYSVGIGQISSEVPQNLSASRPQDRQFILSSKKLLLSDSGFYLCAWNPGGSYEQYFGPGTRLTVT.

The CDR3 region has the DNA TGTGCCAGCACCAACTACATCAATCAGCCCCAGCATTTT. This codes for CASTNYINQPQHF. The chain couples TRBV6-5 to TRBJ1-5, with unresolved D. The V and J ends lost 7 bases and 3 bases respectively, with 10 bases between them. Germline V lookup: CDR1 MNHEY, CDR2 SVGAGI. The CDR3 runs 13 residues.

The chain recombines TRBV5-1 with TRBJ2-7; 9 bases are shared with TRBD2. Germline V gene lookup returns CDR1 SGHRS and CDR2 YFSETQ. The CDR3 has 18 residues. V was clipped by 1 base and J by 1 base; unmatched bases: 12. CDR3 coding DNA: TGCGCCAGCAGCTTGCCGGGTAATAGCGGGAGAGCTTCCTACGAGCAGTACTTC. The encoded protein is CASSLPGNSGRASYEQYF.

The chain recombines TRBV27 with TRBJ2-1; 15 bases align to TRBD2. CDR3 size: 17 residues. Germline V gives CDR1 MNHEY, CDR2 SMNVEV (reference sequence). V shed 5 bases and J 7 bases; nucleotides not matched to a gene: 9. The CDR3 is CASSRWTSGGVVNEQFF. CDR3 in DNA: TGTGCCAGCAGTCGATGGACTAGCGGGGGGGTCGTAAATGAGCAGTTCTTC.

V gene TRBV27 combines with J gene TRBJ1-2, with a weak D call TRBD1 (6 bases). The V and J ends lost 7 bases and 4 bases respectively, with 16 bases between them. Germline V gene data show CDR1 as MNHEY and CDR2 as SMNVEV (reference sequence). The CDR3 length is 14 residues. In DNA form, the CDR3 reads TGTGCCAGCAACCCGAACAGGGACGGCTATGGCTACACCTTC. This gives the protein CASNPNRDGYGYTF.

The rearrangement links TRBV7-2 to TRBJ2-3; D might be TRBD1 (8 bases). V was pared by 6 bases and J by 4 bases, with 20 bases between. Germline CDR1 reads SGHTA; CDR2 reads FQGNSA. The CDR3 runs to 16 residues. The CDR3 reads CASSSGGRGQSDTQYF. CDR3 sequence (DNA): TGTGCCAGCAGTTCGGGGGGCAGGGGGCAGTCAGATACGCAGTATTTT.

V is TRBV19 and J is TRBJ2-2; TRBD2 matches 9 bases. J was trimmed by 7 bases and V by 1 base; bases with no gene match: 7. This CDR3 spans 16 amino acids. Germline V gene lookup returns CDR1 LNHDA and CDR2 SQIVND (reference sequence). This CDR3 reads CASSIVAGGAGGELFF. CDR3 nucleotide sequence: TGTGCCAGTAGTATAGTCGCGGGAGGGGCCGGCGGGGAGCTGTTTTTT.